The T cell receptor (beta chain) under discussion was sequenced for a study of blood T cell repertoires in COVID-19. Study information: COVID-19 samples from acute and convalescent phases originated in the United States, Italy and Spain. PBMCs, B-cell-depleted T cells, or T cells were the source of the cDNA or gDNA that made up the material.

Profiled with immunoSEQ multiplex PCR; TCRdb holds only in-frame clones, not every one. The sample has 250,000 to 300,000 clones, 75% to 90% seen once; the top ten hold around 13%. Germline values: CDR1 SGHRS, CDR2 YFSETQ. V trimming: 0 bases; J trimming: 7 bases; junction bases outside the gene matches: 8. The CDR3 is 17 amino acids. V usage is TRBV5-1 and J usage is TRBJ2-1; 12 bases match TRBD2. The source is a woman in her sixties or seventies with acute or convalescent COVID-19. The sequenced sample was peripheral blood. The CDR3 sequence: CASSLGLAGGPRNEQFF. CDR3 DNA sequence: TGCGCCAGCAGCTTGGGCCTAGCGGGGGGGCCGAGGAATGAGCAGTTCTTC.